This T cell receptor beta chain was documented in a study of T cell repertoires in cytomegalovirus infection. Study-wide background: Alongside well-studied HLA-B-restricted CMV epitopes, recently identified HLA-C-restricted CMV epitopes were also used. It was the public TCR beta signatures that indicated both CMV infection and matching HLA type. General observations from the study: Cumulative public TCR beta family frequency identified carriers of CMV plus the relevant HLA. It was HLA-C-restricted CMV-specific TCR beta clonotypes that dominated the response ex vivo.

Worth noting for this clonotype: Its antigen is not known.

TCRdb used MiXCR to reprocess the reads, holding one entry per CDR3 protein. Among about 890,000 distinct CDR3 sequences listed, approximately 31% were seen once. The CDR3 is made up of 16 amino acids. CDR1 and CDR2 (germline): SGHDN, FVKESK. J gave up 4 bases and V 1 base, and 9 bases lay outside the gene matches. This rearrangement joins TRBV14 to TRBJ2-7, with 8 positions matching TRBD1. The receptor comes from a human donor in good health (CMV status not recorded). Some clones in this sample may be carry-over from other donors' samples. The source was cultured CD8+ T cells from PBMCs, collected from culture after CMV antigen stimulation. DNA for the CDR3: TGTGCCAGCAGCCAAGCCCTACAGGGGGAGAAATACGAGCAGTACGTC. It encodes CASSQALQGEKYEQYV.